What follows are 6 T cell receptor beta chains derived from one specimen sequenced in a study of technical replicates of blood from several donors. Generated by immunoSEQ multiplex PCR, the TCRdb table keeps only in-frame clones and is missing some. The sample lists around 84,000 clones, around nine tenths occurring once. The sequenced sample was T cells isolated from PBMCs. Receptors originate from a human donor in good health.

Only a few counts were recorded for this clone. The chain has TRBV10-3 and TRBJ1-1; the D is unclear. Germline CDR1 ENHRY, CDR2 SYGVKD. This CDR3 spans 11 amino acids. Between the trimmed V and J ends, which lost 3 bases and 9 bases, there was a span of 8 bases. For the CDR3, the DNA is TGTGCCATCAGTGAATCGGAGAAAGCTTTCTTT. Translation: CAISESEKAFF.

The V and J genes are TRBV4-2 and TRBJ2-7; D not certain. The CDR3 is 13 residues long. CDR1 and CDR2 from the germline V gene are LGHNA and YNFKEQ. V was pared by 0 bases and J by 3 bases, with 6 bases between. DNA of the CDR3: TGTGCCAGCAGCCAAGAACCGGGCTACGAGCAGTACTTC. Translation gives CASSQEPGYEQYF.

This chain connects TRBV6-5 to TRBJ1-2, with 10 bases matching TRBD1. The CDR3 is 15 residues long. V shed 6 bases and J 4 bases; nucleotides not matched to a gene: 8. The germline CDR1 and CDR2 sequences are MNHEY and SVGAGI. This CDR3 is CASSPPGQGIYGYTF. CDR3 DNA sequence: TGTGCCAGCAGCCCTCCGGGACAGGGGATCTATGGCTACACCTTC.

This clone has a single count. CDR3 region: CASTPSRDYNEQFF. Written as DNA, the CDR3 is TGCGCCAGCACCCCCTCGCGGGACTACAATGAGCAGTTCTTC. This chain joins TRBV4-1 and TRBJ2-1; possible D gene TRBD2, 6 bases. CDR1 and CDR2 (germline): MGHRA, YSYEKL. Trimming removed 7 bases from V and 3 bases from J, with 13 bases in between. The CDR3 covers 14 residues.

The genes are TRBV27 and TRBJ2-7, with D possibly matching TRBD1 (5 bases). CDR3 length: 12 amino acids. The V gene's germline CDR1 is MNHEY and CDR2 SMNVEV (reference sequence). V dropped 5 bases and J dropped 3 bases, with 8 bases sitting between them. In nucleotides, the CDR3 is TGTGCCAGCAGTCCGACAGTCTACGAGCAGTACTTC. Residues: CASSPTVYEQYF.

The chain couples TRBV19 to TRBJ2-2, with D possibly TRBD2 on 7 matching bases. The CDR3 sequence is 14 residues long. V was clipped by 7 bases and J by 5 bases, with 14 bases between them. Germline V gene data show CDR1 as LNHDA and CDR2 as SQIVND (reference sequence). CDR3 region: CASKPGGLTGELFF. The CDR3 DNA reads as TGTGCCAGTAAACCGGGGGGCCTTACCGGGGAGCTGTTTTTT.